One sample yielded the 16 T cell receptor beta chains listed below, sequenced in a study of CD8+ T cells in alopecia areata listed by TCRdb under 2018. This sample's time point label indicates: less than five weeks on oral tofacitinib. Interpreted using the paper, the treatment or condition label stands for: oral pan-JAK inhibitor, 5-10 mg twice daily. Preparation of the library involved the immunoSEQ multiplex PCR assay. RNA was extracted from all samples and reverse transcribed into cDNA, which served as template for TCR sequencing. The clones in this table, taken by TCRdb from immuneACCESS, are in-frame only. Not every clone is retained; where verified, under half of the shortfall comes from an unresolved V gene, and the cause of the rest is unknown. Within this sample are approximately 200,000 clones, with 50% to 60% of them counted one time only. Of the sample, less than 4% is held by the ten largest clones.

Sequencing was performed on CD4+ T cells sorted from blood, taken at week 4, from a patient treated with tofacitinib. These receptors originate from a human donor with alopecia areata.

The chain links TRBV29-1 to TRBJ2-5; 9 bases agree with TRBD2. This CDR3 contains 16 residues. Per the germline V gene, CDR1 is SQVTM and CDR2 is ANQGSEA. Losses at the gene ends were 7 bases for V and 4 bases for J; bases not matched to a gene: 16. The CDR3 protein is CSAGGASGAGRETQYF. CDR3 nucleotide sequence: TGCAGCGCCGGGGGGGCTAGCGGGGCTGGGAGAGAGACCCAGTACTTC.

J is TRBJ2-2 and V is TRBV5-4; D uncertain. The ends were cut back, 7 bases at V and 8 bases at J, with 6 bases in the middle. CDR1 is SGHNT, CDR2 YYREEE, per germline (reference sequence). The CDR3 is 10 amino acids. The CDR3, as DNA: TGTGCCAGCGGACGTGGGGAGCTGTTTTTT. This codes for CASGRGELFF. Drawing the rest from reference TRBV5-4 and TRBJ2-2, the complete variable domain is ETGVTQSPTHLIKTRGQQVTLRCSSQSGHNTVSWYQQALGQGPQFIFQYYREEENGRGNFPPRFSGLQFPNYSSELNVNALELDDSALYLCASGRGELFFGEGSRLTVL.

The chain carries TRBV15 and TRBJ1-2; possible D gene TRBD1, 6 bases. The CDR3 is 14 residues long. Per the germline V gene, CDR1 is LNHNV and CDR2 is YYDKDF (reference sequence). Trimming cost V 4 bases and J 2 bases, with 11 bases left between them. CDR3 region: CATSKRGLNYGYTF. The CDR3 bases are TGTGCCACCAGCAAGAGGGGGTTAAACTATGGCTACACCTTC.

J is TRBJ2-7 and V is TRBV7-8; 10 bases map to TRBD1. The CDR3 consists of 14 residues. Trimming took 4 bases from V and 4 from J; bases not matched to a gene: 4. From germline, CDR1 is SGHVS and CDR2 FQNEAQ. CDR3 loop: CASSSTGGGYEQYF. As DNA, the CDR3 is TGTGCCAGCAGCTCGACAGGGGGCGGGTACGAGCAGTACTTC. Together with reference TRBV7-8 and TRBJ2-7, the CDR3 gives the full variable domain: GAGVSQSPRYKVAKRGQDVALRCDPISGHVSLFWYQQALGQGPEFLTYFQNEAQLDKSGLPSDRFFAERPEGSVSTLKIQRTQQEDSAVYLCASSSTGGGYEQYFGPGTRLTVT.

The chain is built from TRBV5-4 and TRBJ1-2; 7 nucleotides align to TRBD1. V trimming: 0 bases; J trimming: 8 bases; junction bases outside the gene matches: 7. Germline loops: CDR1 SGHNT, CDR2 YYREEE (reference sequence). The CDR3 extends over 14 amino acids. The CDR3 DNA is TGTGCCAGCAGCTTGGACAGGGGTGAAGACGGCTACACCTTC. As protein: CASSLDRGEDGYTF.

This clone was counted between two and nine times. The V and J genes are TRBV29-1 and TRBJ2-3; D unclear. V lost 0 bases, J lost 4 bases, and 11 bases lay in between. Germline assignment: CDR1 SQVTM and CDR2 ANQGSEA. The CDR3 extends over 14 amino acids. The CDR3 here is CSVEDQAVSDTQYF. The CDR3, as DNA: TGCAGCGTTGAAGATCAGGCGGTTTCAGATACGCAGTATTTT.

CDR3 protein: CATTTPDRGMNTEAFF. CDR3 nucleotide sequence: TGTGCCACTACCACCCCGGACAGGGGCATGAACACTGAAGCTTTCTTT. The rearrangement uses TRBV10-3 and TRBJ1-1; 9 bases map to TRBD1. The CDR3 is 16 residues long. With 10 bases clipped from V and 0 bases from J, the junction kept 12 bases outside the gene matches. From germline, CDR1 is ENHRY and CDR2 SYGVKD.

The chain combines TRBV25-1 with TRBJ2-1; 10 bases align to TRBD1. The V gene's germline CDR1 is MGHDK and CDR2 SYGVNS. CDR3 length: 14 amino acids. The J segment lost 9 bases and the V segment lost 8 bases, leaving 10 bases of the junction unmatched. CDR3 nucleotide sequence: TGTGCCAGCTGCCGACAGGGGGCCACGGGTGAGCAGTTCTTC. This translates into CASCRQGATGEQFF.

The rearrangement uses TRBV9 and TRBJ2-5; 9 nucleotides agree with TRBD1. The CDR3 loop spans 15 amino acids. Germline V gives CDR1 SGDLS, CDR2 YYNGEE. V lost 0 bases, J lost 3 bases, and 3 bases stayed unmatched. In DNA, the CDR3 is TGTGCCAGCAGCGTAGGGACAGGGGCTAAAGAGACCCAGTACTTC. It is translated as CASSVGTGAKETQYF.

The V call is TRBV30, the J call TRBJ1-1, with D uncertain. The CDR3 runs 11 residues. The germline V gene encodes CDR1 GTSNPN and CDR2 SVGIG (reference sequence). Trimming stripped 1 base from V and 8 bases from J, with 8 bases between. CDR3 in amino acids: CAWSGRLEAFF. In nucleotides, the CDR3 is TGTGCCTGGAGTGGACGTCTGGAAGCTTTCTTT.

This clone was seen only a few times. The V call is TRBV28, the J call TRBJ1-6; D is uncertain. Trimming pared 7 bases from V and 5 bases from J, leaving 9 bases between. The length of the CDR3 is 13 residues. Germline assignment: CDR1 MDHEN and CDR2 SYDVKM. CDR3 bases: TGTGCCAGCAACCGGGTAGATAATTCACCCCTCCACTTT. Its protein is CASNRVDNSPLHF.

V is TRBV19 and J is TRBJ1-5; D is uncertain. This CDR3 has 13 residues. V was clipped by 5 bases and J by 3 bases, with 8 bases between them. CDR1 and CDR2 from the germline V gene are LNHDA and SQIVND (reference sequence). In DNA, the CDR3 is TGTGCCAGTAGTCGGTCAGTCAATCAGCCCCAGCATTTT. It yields the protein CASSRSVNQPQHF.

The chain combines TRBV30 with TRBJ1-2; tentative D call: TRBD1 (5 bases). The CDR3 is made up of 13 amino acids. Germline CDR1 and CDR2: GTSNPN and SVGIG (reference sequence). The V and J ends lost 0 bases and 8 bases respectively, with 13 bases between them. The CDR3 coding sequence is TGTGCCTGGAGTGTCCCCGGGACGTACGGCTACACCTTC. It yields the protein CAWSVPGTYGYTF.

This chain uses TRBV30 with TRBJ2-6, with a tentative D call TRBD1 (5 bases). The CDR3 loop spans 14 amino acids. Germline V lookup: CDR1 GTSNPN, CDR2 SVGIG (reference sequence). Between the trimmed V and J ends, which lost 5 bases and 1 base, there was a span of 9 bases. CDR3 DNA: TGTGCCTGGGGGCGACAGTCTGGGGCCAACGTCCTGACTTTC. Its translation is CAWGRQSGANVLTF. Full variable domain (rest looked up from reference TRBV30 and TRBJ2-6): SQTIHQWPATLVQPVGSPLSLECTVEGTSNPNLYWYRQAAGRGLQLLFYSVGIGQISSEVPQNLSASRPQDRQFILSSKKLLLSDSGFYLCAWGRQSGANVLTFGAGSRLTVL.

V and J are TRBV7-8 and TRBJ2-5, with D hard to call. The V end was cut by 4 bases, the J end by 2 bases, with 2 bases between. CDR1 is SGHVS and CDR2 is FQNEAQ in the germline V gene. The CDR3 has 11 residues. CDR3 residues: CASSSQETQYF. In DNA form, the CDR3 reads TGTGCCAGCAGCTCACAAGAGACCCAGTACTTC. The full variable domain, rest sourced from reference TRBV7-8 and TRBJ2-5, is GAGVSQSPRYKVAKRGQDVALRCDPISGHVSLFWYQQALGQGPEFLTYFQNEAQLDKSGLPSDRFFAERPEGSVSTLKIQRTQQEDSAVYLCASSSQETQYFGPGTRLLVL.

J is TRBJ2-5 and V is TRBV25-1, with 10 bases matching TRBD1. The CDR3 runs 14 residues. CDR1 and CDR2 from the germline V gene are MGHDK and SYGVNS. V lost 8 bases and J lost 5; bases outside the gene matches: 8. The DNA for the CDR3 is TGTGCCAGCGAGCGACAGGGGGCTTTTGAGACCCAGTACTTC. This gives the protein CASERQGAFETQYF.